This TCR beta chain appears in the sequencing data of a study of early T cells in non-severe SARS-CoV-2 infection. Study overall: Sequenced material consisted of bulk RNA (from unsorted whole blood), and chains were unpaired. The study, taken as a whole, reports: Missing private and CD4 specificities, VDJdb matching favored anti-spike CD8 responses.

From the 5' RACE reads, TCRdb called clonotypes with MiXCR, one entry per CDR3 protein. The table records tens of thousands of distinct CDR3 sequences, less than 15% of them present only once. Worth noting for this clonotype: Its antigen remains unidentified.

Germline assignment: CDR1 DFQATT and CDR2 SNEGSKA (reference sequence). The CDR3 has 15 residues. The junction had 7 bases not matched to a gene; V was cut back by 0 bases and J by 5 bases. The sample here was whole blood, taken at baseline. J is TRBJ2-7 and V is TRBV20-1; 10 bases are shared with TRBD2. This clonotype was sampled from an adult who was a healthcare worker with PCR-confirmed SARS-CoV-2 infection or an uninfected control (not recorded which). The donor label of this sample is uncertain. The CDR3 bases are TGCAGTGCTAGAGAGGCCCAGCGGGGGGGCGACGAGCAGTACTTC. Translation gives CSAREAQRGGDEQYF.